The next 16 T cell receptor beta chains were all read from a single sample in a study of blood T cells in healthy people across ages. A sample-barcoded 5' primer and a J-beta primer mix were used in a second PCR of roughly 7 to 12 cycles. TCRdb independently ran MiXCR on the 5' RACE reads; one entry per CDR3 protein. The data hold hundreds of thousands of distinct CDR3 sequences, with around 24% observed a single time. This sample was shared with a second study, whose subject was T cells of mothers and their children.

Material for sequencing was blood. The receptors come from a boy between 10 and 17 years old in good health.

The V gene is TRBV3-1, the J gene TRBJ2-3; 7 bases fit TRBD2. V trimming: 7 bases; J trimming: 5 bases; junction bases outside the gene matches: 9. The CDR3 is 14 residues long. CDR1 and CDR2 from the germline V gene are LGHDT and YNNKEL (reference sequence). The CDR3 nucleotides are TGTGCCAGCACCCCATGGGAGGGGATAGATACGCAGTATTTT. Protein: CASTPWEGIDTQYF.

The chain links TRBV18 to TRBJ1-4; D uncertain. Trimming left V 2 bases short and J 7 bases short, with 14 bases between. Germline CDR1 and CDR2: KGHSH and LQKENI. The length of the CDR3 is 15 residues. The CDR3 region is CASSPSQQSGEKLFF. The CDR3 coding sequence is TGTGCCAGCTCACCATCGCAACAGTCCGGTGAAAAACTGTTTTTT.

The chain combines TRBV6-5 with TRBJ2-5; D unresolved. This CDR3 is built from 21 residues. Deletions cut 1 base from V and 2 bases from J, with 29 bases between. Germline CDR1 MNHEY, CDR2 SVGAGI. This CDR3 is CASSYFSPLRKGLLFQETQYF. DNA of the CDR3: TGTGCCAGCAGTTACTTCTCCCCCCTCCGGAAAGGGCTGCTTTTTCAAGAGACCCAGTACTTC.

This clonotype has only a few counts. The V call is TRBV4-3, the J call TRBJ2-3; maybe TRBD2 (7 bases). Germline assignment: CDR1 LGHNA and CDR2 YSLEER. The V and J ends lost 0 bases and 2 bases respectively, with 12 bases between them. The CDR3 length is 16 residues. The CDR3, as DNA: TGCGCCAGCAGCCAAGATCGCGGGGGCTTCACAGATACGCAGTATTTT. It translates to CASSQDRGGFTDTQYF.

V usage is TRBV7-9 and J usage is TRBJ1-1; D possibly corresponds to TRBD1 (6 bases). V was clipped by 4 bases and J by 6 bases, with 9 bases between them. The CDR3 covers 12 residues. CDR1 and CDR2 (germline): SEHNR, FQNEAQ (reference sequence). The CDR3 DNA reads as TGTGCCAGCAGCTGGGGGGCTCCTGAAGCTTTCTTT. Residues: CASSWGAPEAFF.

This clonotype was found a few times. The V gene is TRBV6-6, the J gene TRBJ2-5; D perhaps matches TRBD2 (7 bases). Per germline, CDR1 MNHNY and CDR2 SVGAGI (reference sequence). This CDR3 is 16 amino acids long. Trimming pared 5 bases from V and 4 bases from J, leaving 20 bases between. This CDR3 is CASSLTGRGRGETQYF. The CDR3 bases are TGTGCCAGCAGTCTTACGGGGCGGGGGCGAGGAGAGACCCAGTACTTC.

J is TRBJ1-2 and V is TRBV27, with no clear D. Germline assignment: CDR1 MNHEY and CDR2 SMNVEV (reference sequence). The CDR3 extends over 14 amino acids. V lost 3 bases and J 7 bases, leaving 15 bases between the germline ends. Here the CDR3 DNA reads TGTGCCAGCAGTTTTGGGTCCGGGGTAGGTGGCTACACCTTC. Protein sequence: CASSFGSGVGGYTF.

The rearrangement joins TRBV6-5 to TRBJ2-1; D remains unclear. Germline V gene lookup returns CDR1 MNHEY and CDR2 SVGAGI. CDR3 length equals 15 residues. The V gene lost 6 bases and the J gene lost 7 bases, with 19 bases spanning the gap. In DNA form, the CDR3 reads TGTGCCAGCAGCCGGGTGGTAGCATCTGTAAATGAGCAGTTCTTC. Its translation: CASSRVVASVNEQFF.

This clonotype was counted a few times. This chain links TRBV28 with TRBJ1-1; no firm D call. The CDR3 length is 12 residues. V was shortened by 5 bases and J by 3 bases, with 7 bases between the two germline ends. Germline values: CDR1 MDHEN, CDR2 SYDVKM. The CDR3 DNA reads TGTGCCAGCAGTCCTCTCGACACTGAAGCTTTCTTT. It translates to CASSPLDTEAFF.

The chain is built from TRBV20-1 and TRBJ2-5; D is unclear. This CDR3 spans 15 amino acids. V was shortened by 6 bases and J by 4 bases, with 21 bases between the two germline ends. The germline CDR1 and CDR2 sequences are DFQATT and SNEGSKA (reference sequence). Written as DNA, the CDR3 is TGCAGTGCCCTAAACGCCCGAACCCCGACAGAGACCCAGTACTTC. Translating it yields CSALNARTPTETQYF.

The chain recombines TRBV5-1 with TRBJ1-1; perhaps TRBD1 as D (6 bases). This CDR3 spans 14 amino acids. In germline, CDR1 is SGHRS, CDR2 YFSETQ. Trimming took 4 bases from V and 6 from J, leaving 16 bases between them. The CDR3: CASSTSNRAAEAFF. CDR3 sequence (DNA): TGCGCCAGCAGCACCTCGAACAGGGCCGCTGAAGCTTTCTTT.

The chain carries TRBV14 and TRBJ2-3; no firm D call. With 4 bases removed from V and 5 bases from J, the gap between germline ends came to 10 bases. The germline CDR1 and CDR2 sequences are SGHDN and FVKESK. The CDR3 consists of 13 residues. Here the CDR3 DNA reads TGTGCCAGCAGCCCCCAGGACGGAGATACGCAGTATTTT. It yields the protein CASSPQDGDTQYF.

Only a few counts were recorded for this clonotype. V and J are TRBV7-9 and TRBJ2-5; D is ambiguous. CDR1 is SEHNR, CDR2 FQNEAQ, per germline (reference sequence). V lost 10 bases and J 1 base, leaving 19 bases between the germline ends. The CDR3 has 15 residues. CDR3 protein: CANTQWRQTQETQYF. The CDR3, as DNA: TGTGCCAACACCCAATGGCGGCAGACCCAAGAGACCCAGTACTTC. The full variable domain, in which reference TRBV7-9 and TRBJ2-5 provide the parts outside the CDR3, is DTGVSQNPRHKITKRGQNVTFRCDPISEHNRLYWYRQTLGQGPEFLTYFQNEAQLEKSRLLSDRFSAERPKGSFSTLEIQRTEQGDSAMYLCANTQWRQTQETQYFGPGTRLLVL.

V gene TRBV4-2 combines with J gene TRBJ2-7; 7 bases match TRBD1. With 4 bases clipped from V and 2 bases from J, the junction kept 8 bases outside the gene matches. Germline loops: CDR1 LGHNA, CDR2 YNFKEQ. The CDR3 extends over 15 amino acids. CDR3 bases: TGTGCCAGCAGCCCCCGGGACAGCGAAGCCTACGAGCAGTACTTC. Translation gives CASSPRDSEAYEQYF.

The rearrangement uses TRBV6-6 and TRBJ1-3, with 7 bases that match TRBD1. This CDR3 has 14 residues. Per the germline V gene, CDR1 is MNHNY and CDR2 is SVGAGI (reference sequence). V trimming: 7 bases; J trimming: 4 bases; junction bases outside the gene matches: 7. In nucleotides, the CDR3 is TGTGCCAGCATTGCAGGGACAGTAGGAAACACCATATATTTT. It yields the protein CASIAGTVGNTIYF.

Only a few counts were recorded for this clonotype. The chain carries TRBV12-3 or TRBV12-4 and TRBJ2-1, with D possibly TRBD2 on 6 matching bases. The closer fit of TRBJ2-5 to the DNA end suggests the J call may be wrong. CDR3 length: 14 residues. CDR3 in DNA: TGTGCCAGCAGTTTCGGGGGAGATGGGGAGACCCAGTACTTC. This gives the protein CASSFGGDGETQYF.